This T cell receptor beta chain was profiled in a study of blood T cells in healthy people across ages. A sample-barcoded 5' primer and a J-beta primer mix were used in a second PCR of roughly 7 to 12 cycles. From the 5' RACE reads, TCRdb called clonotypes with MiXCR, one entry per CDR3 protein. The repertoire holds about 680,000 distinct CDR3 sequences, with approximately 49% as singletons. Trimming took off 0 bases at V and 2 bases at J, with 8 bases between the two ends. Per germline, CDR1 SGDLS and CDR2 YYNGEE. CDR3 length: 14 residues. The sample consisted of blood. The rearrangement uses TRBV9 and TRBJ1-2, with D possibly being TRBD1 (6 bases). This sequence originates from a woman aged 55-75 years in good health. CDR3 residues: CASSVVGQNYGYTF. The CDR3 DNA follows: TGTGCCAGCAGCGTAGTAGGACAGAACTATGGCTACACCTTC.